This is a list of T cell receptor beta chains from one sample in a study of blood T cell repertoires in COVID-19. The method was immunoSEQ multiplex PCR; TCRdb's version includes in-frame clones alone and lacks a portion of them. The sample includes some 45,000 clones, about 90% of them seen just once. Sequenced sample: peripheral blood. The receptors derive from a man aged 45-65 years with active COVID-19. CDR3s include the opening cysteine and the closing phenylalanine or tryptophan. The D gene is left open where the match is weak. Clone size, where shown, is once, few, many, or a class for clones that have expanded.

TRBV12-3/TRBV12-4	NA	NA	TRBJ1-1	TGTGCCAGCAGTTTCTCCGGGAACACTGAAGCTTTCTTT	CASSFSGNTEAFF
TRBV7-3	NA	TRBD2	TRBJ2-5	TGTGCCAGCAGCCCAGCGGGGGGGAAACAAGAGACCCAGTACTTC	CASSPAGGKQETQYF
TRBV6-5	NA	NA	TRBJ2-2	TGTGCCAGCAGTCCTCTGCGGGGCTCTACCGGGGAGCTGTTTTTT	CASSPLRGSTGELFF
TRBV6-6	NA	NA	TRBJ2-7	TGTGCCAGCACGAACCCGGGAGTTTACGAGCAGTACTTC	CASTNPGVYEQYF
TRBV27	few	NA	TRBJ2-3	TGTGCCAGCAGTTCAGGACTCTCAGATACGCAGTATTTT	CASSSGLSDTQYF
TRBV5-1	NA	TRBD2	TRBJ2-1	TGCGCCAGCGTCGGCGGCGGGAGCCACAATGAGCAGTTCTTC	CASVGGGSHNEQFF
TRBV9	NA	NA	TRBJ1-6	TGTGCCAGCAGCGCGGTAGGGGATTATAATTCACCCCTCCACTTT	CASSAVGDYNSPLHF
TRBV7-8	few	TRBD2	TRBJ2-1	TGTGCCAGCAGGCCTAGACTAGCGTCCTACAATGAGCAGTTCTTC	CASRPRLASYNEQFF
TRBV5-1	NA	TRBD2	TRBJ2-5	TGCGCCAGCAGCCGGGGACTAGCGGGAGAAGAGACCCAGTACTTC	CASSRGLAGEETQYF
TRBV13	NA	TRBD1	TRBJ1-1	TGTGCCAGCAGCTCAAGACTACAGGGGGCGCAAACTGAAGCTTTCTTT	CASSSRLQGAQTEAFF
TRBV7-9	NA	TRBD2	TRBJ2-7	TGTGCCAGCAGCCTCCGACTAGCAGGATTCGACGAGCAGTACTTC	CASSLRLAGFDEQYF
TRBV28	NA	TRBD2	TRBJ2-1	TGTGCCAGCAGACATGGGACTAGCGGGAGTTATGAGCAGTTCTTC	CASRHGTSGSYEQFF
TRBV7-7	NA	TRBD1	TRBJ1-5	TGTGCCAGCATCTCGCGGGACAGGGGGCGTCAGCCCCAGCATTTT	CASISRDRGRQPQHF
TRBV18	NA	TRBD2	TRBJ2-1	TGTGCCAGCTCACCGGGACTAGTAAATGAGCAGTTCTTC	CASSPGLVNEQFF
TRBV28	NA	NA	TRBJ2-1	TGTGCCAGCAGTTTTAACAGGTTATTTGAGCAGTTCTTC	CASSFNRLFEQFF
TRBV19	NA	NA	TRBJ2-2	TGTGCCAGTAGTATCGGGACCGGGGAGCTGTTTTTT	CASSIGTGELFF
TRBV18	NA	NA	TRBJ1-1	TGTGCCAGCTCGAGGATGAACACTGAAGCTTTCTTT	CASSRMNTEAFF
TRBV27	NA	NA	TRBJ1-1	TGTGCCAGCAGTTTTGGCGGGAGGCTCACTGAAGCTTTCTTT	CASSFGGRLTEAFF
TRBV6-5	NA	TRBD1	TRBJ2-7	TGTGCCAGCAGTTACGGGACAGGGGCCTACGAGCAGTACTTC	CASSYGTGAYEQYF
TRBV6-5	NA	NA	TRBJ1-3	TGTGCCAGCACCCACATTCAGGGAAATGGAAACACCATATATTTT	CASTHIQGNGNTIYF
TRBV11-2	NA	NA	TRBJ2-6	TGTGCCAGCAGCCAAATCACAGCCAGGCTGTCGGCCAACGTCCTGACTTTC	CASSQITARLSANVLTF
TRBV27	NA	TRBD1	TRBJ1-5	TGTGCCAGCAGTAAAGGACAGGGGGGCAATCAGCCCCAGCATTTT	CASSKGQGGNQPQHF
TRBV12-3/TRBV12-4	NA	NA	TRBJ1-1	TGTGCCAGCAGCCAACAGGTGAACACTGAAGCTTTCTTT	CASSQQVNTEAFF
TRBV18	NA	NA	TRBJ1-5	TGTGCCAGCTCAGAGGGGGATAGTCAGCCCCAGCATTTT	CASSEGDSQPQHF
TRBV9	NA	NA	TRBJ2-7	TGTGCCAGCAGCGTAGGGACTGCTACCTACGAGCAGTACTTC	CASSVGTATYEQYF
TRBV11-2	NA	NA	TRBJ2-5	TGTGCCAGCAGCCTCGCGACCGCGGAGGAGACCCAGTACTTC	CASSLATAEETQYF
TRBV5-1	NA	NA	TRBJ2-3	TGCGCCAGCAGCGCGGGGTTCTACCCGGATACGCAGTATTTT	CASSAGFYPDTQYF
TRBV3-1/TRBV3-2	NA	TRBD1	TRBJ2-7	TGTGCCAGCAGCCAAGATGTGACAGGGGCACACGAGCAGTACTTC	CASSQDVTGAHEQYF
TRBV28	NA	NA	TRBJ2-5	TGTGCCAGCAGTGAGGCTCAAGAGACCCAGTACTTC	CASSEAQETQYF
TRBV5-1	NA	TRBD2	TRBJ2-7	TGCGCCAGCAGCTTGGAGGCGGGAGGGTCCTACGAGCAGTACTTC	CASSLEAGGSYEQYF